This T cell receptor (beta chain) emerged from a study of T cell responses to AZD1222 COVID-19 vaccine. About this clone: The antigen is undetermined.

Germline V lookup: CDR1 SEHNR, CDR2 FQNEAQ (reference sequence). The CDR3 is 13 amino acids. Trimming pared 3 bases from V and 5 bases from J, leaving 11 bases between. Sequencing used immunoSEQ multiplex PCR; TCRdb keeps in-frame clones, though not all of them. The sample has under 150,000 clones; about 92% are singletons. Study results and limitations: Donors, mostly white British, included more females; clonal diversity was possibly underestimated.

This sequence originates from an adult in good health. V is TRBV7-9 and J is TRBJ2-7; no firm D call. The sample was peripheral blood, taken on day 0 of AZD1222 vaccination. CDR3 coding DNA: TGTGCCAGCAGCTTGGGCAGTAAGAACGAGCAGTACTTC. Amino acid sequence: CASSLGSKNEQYF.